Listed below are T cell receptor beta chains from one sample, sequenced in a study of shared clonotypes between healthy human individuals. Libraries were prepared by immunoSEQ multiplex PCR; TCRdb keeps only in-frame clonotypes and omits some of them. This sample has roughly 700,000 clones, with about 92% found just once. The sequenced sample consisted of memory CD8+ T cells from PBMCs. The origin of the receptors is a man between 18 and 29 years old in good health. Some clones in this sample may be carry-over from other donors' samples. The CDR3 runs from the conserved cysteine through the conserved F or W. Each record gives: CDR3 DNA, CDR3 protein, D gene, V gene, clone size, J gene. A D gene is named only where the DNA matches it firmly. Where a row states a size, it is once, few, many or the class of an expanded clone; other rows omit it.

cdr3_nt: TGTGCCAGCAGCCCCCGGGGAGGGTTCAACTCCTACGAGCAGTACTTC; cdr3_aa: CASSPRGGFNSYEQYF; d_call: TRBD2; v_call: TRBV7-9; clone_size: NA; j_call: TRBJ2-7
cdr3_nt: TGCGCCAGCAGTGATACCGACAGGGGATCCCAGCCCCAGCATTTT; cdr3_aa: CASSDTDRGSQPQHF; d_call: TRBD1; v_call: TRBV10-2; clone_size: NA; j_call: TRBJ1-5
cdr3_nt: TGTGCCAGCAGCTACCATGAACAGGGCGCCTACGAGCAGTACTTC; cdr3_aa: CASSYHEQGAYEQYF; d_call: NA; v_call: TRBV7-9; clone_size: NA; j_call: TRBJ2-7
cdr3_nt: TGTGCCAGCAGCTATCACGGATACGAGCAGTACTTC; cdr3_aa: CASSYHGYEQYF; d_call: NA; v_call: TRBV28; clone_size: NA; j_call: TRBJ2-7
cdr3_nt: TGCGCCAGCAGCCAACCCAGGCGTACTAACTATGGCTACACCTTC; cdr3_aa: CASSQPRRTNYGYTF; d_call: NA; v_call: TRBV4-1; clone_size: NA; j_call: TRBJ1-2
cdr3_nt: TGTGCCAGCAGTGGAAGGGGGGGCGGGGAGCTGTTTTTT; cdr3_aa: CASSGRGGGELFF; d_call: NA; v_call: TRBV27; clone_size: NA; j_call: TRBJ2-2
cdr3_nt: TGTGCCAGTAGCCAAATCGGCTTATCCTACGAGCAGTACTTC; cdr3_aa: CASSQIGLSYEQYF; d_call: NA; v_call: TRBV19; clone_size: once; j_call: TRBJ2-7
cdr3_nt: TGCAGCGTTGATCAGGGGAGCTACTATGGCTACACCTTC; cdr3_aa: CSVDQGSYYGYTF; d_call: NA; v_call: TRBV29-1; clone_size: NA; j_call: TRBJ1-2
cdr3_nt: TGTGCCAGCAGCGCTGGACTATTCTACGAGCAGTACTTC; cdr3_aa: CASSAGLFYEQYF; d_call: NA; v_call: TRBV6-5; clone_size: NA; j_call: TRBJ2-7
cdr3_nt: TGTGCCAGCAGCGAACGTACCGGGACAGAAGAAGAGACCCAGTACTTC; cdr3_aa: CASSERTGTEEETQYF; d_call: TRBD1; v_call: TRBV7-9; clone_size: NA; j_call: TRBJ2-5
cdr3_nt: TGTGCCAGCAGTAAATACAGGGAAGCTTTCTACAATGAGCAGTTCTTC; cdr3_aa: CASSKYREAFYNEQFF; d_call: NA; v_call: TRBV28; clone_size: NA; j_call: TRBJ2-1
cdr3_nt: TGTGCCAGCAGCGTAGTGGGCTCTGGGGCCAACGTCCTGACTTTC; cdr3_aa: CASSVVGSGANVLTF; d_call: NA; v_call: TRBV9; clone_size: NA; j_call: TRBJ2-6
cdr3_nt: TGTGCCACCAGCAGCCGCATGTCCTCTCCTTCCTACGAGCAGTACTTC; cdr3_aa: CATSSRMSSPSYEQYF; d_call: NA; v_call: TRBV15; clone_size: NA; j_call: TRBJ2-7
cdr3_nt: TGTGCCAGCAGGGACGGTTGGGAGGGAGGGCCATCAGATACGCAGTATTTT; cdr3_aa: CASRDGWEGGPSDTQYF; d_call: TRBD2; v_call: TRBV7-8; clone_size: NA; j_call: TRBJ2-3
cdr3_nt: TGTGCCAGCAGCTTAAGCGGGAGTTTTAACAATGAGCAGTTCTTC; cdr3_aa: CASSLSGSFNNEQFF; d_call: TRBD2; v_call: TRBV7-9; clone_size: many; j_call: TRBJ2-1
cdr3_nt: TGTGCCAGCAGCCAAGAACGCAGCACAGATACGCAGTATTTT; cdr3_aa: CASSQERSTDTQYF; d_call: NA; v_call: TRBV4-2; clone_size: NA; j_call: TRBJ2-3
cdr3_nt: TGTGCCAGCAGCCGAGGACTAGCGGGAGGGTTCGAGCAGTACTTC; cdr3_aa: CASSRGLAGGFEQYF; d_call: TRBD2; v_call: TRBV4-2; clone_size: NA; j_call: TRBJ2-7
cdr3_nt: TGTGCCAGCAGCCCTCAGAGACAGGGGGCCTCTGGCTACACCTTC; cdr3_aa: CASSPQRQGASGYTF; d_call: TRBD1; v_call: TRBV7-3; clone_size: NA; j_call: TRBJ1-2
cdr3_nt: TGTGCCAGCAGGACTAAATCGGCGCTCTCTGAAGCTTTCTTT; cdr3_aa: CASRTKSALSEAFF; d_call: NA; v_call: TRBV7-8; clone_size: NA; j_call: TRBJ1-1
cdr3_nt: TGTGCCAGCAGGCCTCAGATAGCGAACACTGAAGCTTTCTTT; cdr3_aa: CASRPQIANTEAFF; d_call: NA; v_call: TRBV28; clone_size: few; j_call: TRBJ1-1
cdr3_nt: TGTGCCTGGAGTGTAGGTGGCAACACTGAAGCTTTCTTT; cdr3_aa: CAWSVGGNTEAFF; d_call: NA; v_call: TRBV30; clone_size: NA; j_call: TRBJ1-1
cdr3_nt: TGCAGCTGTCCGCTAGGCACTGAAGCTTTCTTT; cdr3_aa: CSCPLGTEAFF; d_call: NA; v_call: TRBV20-1; clone_size: NA; j_call: TRBJ1-1
cdr3_nt: TGTGCCAGCAGCCCCCCCCGAGGGAGCTCCTACGAGCAGTACTTC; cdr3_aa: CASSPPRGSSYEQYF; d_call: NA; v_call: TRBV11-2; clone_size: NA; j_call: TRBJ2-7
cdr3_nt: TGTGCCAGCAGTTCCTTGGATTCTAACACAGATACGCAGTATTTT; cdr3_aa: CASSSLDSNTDTQYF; d_call: NA; v_call: TRBV28; clone_size: NA; j_call: TRBJ2-3
cdr3_nt: TGTGCCAGCAGCCCGGTAAACGGTGGCAATCAGCCCCAGCATTTT; cdr3_aa: CASSPVNGGNQPQHF; d_call: NA; v_call: TRBV7-9; clone_size: NA; j_call: TRBJ1-5
cdr3_nt: TGTGCCAGCAGTTCGTCCGGTTCCGGGCCCCGGGAGCAGTACTTC; cdr3_aa: CASSSSGSGPREQYF; d_call: NA; v_call: TRBV6-5; clone_size: NA; j_call: TRBJ2-7
cdr3_nt: TGTGCCACTCGGACCTACTCAAGGGAGACCCAGTACTTC; cdr3_aa: CATRTYSRETQYF; d_call: NA; v_call: TRBV7-6; clone_size: NA; j_call: TRBJ2-5
cdr3_nt: TGTGCCAGCAGCCCGACCTCAGGGCTTGCTGGAAACACCATATATTTT; cdr3_aa: CASSPTSGLAGNTIYF; d_call: NA; v_call: TRBV27; clone_size: NA; j_call: TRBJ1-3
cdr3_nt: TGTGCCAGCAGCGGAAGGGACAGGACCTACACCGGGGAGCTGTTTTTT; cdr3_aa: CASSGRDRTYTGELFF; d_call: TRBD1; v_call: TRBV9; clone_size: NA; j_call: TRBJ2-2
cdr3_nt: TGTGCCAGCAGCGTAGAGATAGCAGATGAGCAGTTCTTC; cdr3_aa: CASSVEIADEQFF; d_call: NA; v_call: TRBV9; clone_size: once; j_call: TRBJ2-1
cdr3_nt: TGTGCCAGCAGCGTAGACCCGGGACAGGGGGTGAGCAATCAGCCCCAGCATTTT; cdr3_aa: CASSVDPGQGVSNQPQHF; d_call: TRBD1; v_call: TRBV9; clone_size: once; j_call: TRBJ1-5
cdr3_nt: TGCGCCAGCAGCCAAATACGCGGCAATCAGCCCCAGCATTTT; cdr3_aa: CASSQIRGNQPQHF; d_call: NA; v_call: TRBV4-1; clone_size: NA; j_call: TRBJ1-5
cdr3_nt: TGTGCCAGCAGTTTAGGGACAGTCACTGAAGCTTTCTTT; cdr3_aa: CASSLGTVTEAFF; d_call: TRBD1; v_call: TRBV28; clone_size: NA; j_call: TRBJ1-1
cdr3_nt: TGCGCCAGCAGCCAAGATTCGTCAGGGGGCGCGGAGACCCAGTACTTC; cdr3_aa: CASSQDSSGGAETQYF; d_call: TRBD1; v_call: TRBV4-3; clone_size: NA; j_call: TRBJ2-5
cdr3_nt: TGCAGCGTTTCGGGGTCGAACACTGAAGCTTTCTTT; cdr3_aa: CSVSGSNTEAFF; d_call: NA; v_call: TRBV29-1; clone_size: few; j_call: TRBJ1-1
cdr3_nt: TGTGCCAGTAGTGTCATAGTGGGATCTGGGGCCAACGTCCTGACTTTC; cdr3_aa: CASSVIVGSGANVLTF; d_call: NA; v_call: TRBV19; clone_size: NA; j_call: TRBJ2-6
cdr3_nt: TGTGCCAGCAGCCCCTCCGGGACCGAAGAGACCCAGTACTTC; cdr3_aa: CASSPSGTEETQYF; d_call: NA; v_call: TRBV9; clone_size: NA; j_call: TRBJ2-5
cdr3_nt: TGTGCCAGCAGCGCCAGGCGGATAGACTGGACTAGCGGGAAAACAGATACGCAGTATTTT; cdr3_aa: CASSARRIDWTSGKTDTQYF; d_call: TRBD2; v_call: TRBV14; clone_size: NA; j_call: TRBJ2-3
cdr3_nt: TGTGCCACCAGCCCCCGTTCGGGTTCAGGTACGCAGTATTTT; cdr3_aa: CATSPRSGSGTQYF; d_call: NA; v_call: TRBV15; clone_size: NA; j_call: TRBJ2-3
cdr3_nt: TGTGCCAGCAGCTTAGCGCAATCCGTTGTTTACGATGGCTACACCTTC; cdr3_aa: CASSLAQSVVYDGYTF; d_call: NA; v_call: TRBV7-9; clone_size: few; j_call: TRBJ1-2
cdr3_nt: TGTGCCAGCGGTCCCATACAGGGGGGATATGGCTACACCTTC; cdr3_aa: CASGPIQGGYGYTF; d_call: TRBD1; v_call: TRBV7-9; clone_size: few; j_call: TRBJ1-2
cdr3_nt: TGTGCCAGCAGCCTTCTGGGTTGGGAAGACAATGAGCAGTTCTTC; cdr3_aa: CASSLLGWEDNEQFF; d_call: NA; v_call: TRBV7-9; clone_size: NA; j_call: TRBJ2-1
cdr3_nt: TGTGCCAGCTCACCACCGTATGGGGCTAGCGGGATGGGAGATACGCAGTATTTT; cdr3_aa: CASSPPYGASGMGDTQYF; d_call: TRBD2; v_call: TRBV18; clone_size: NA; j_call: TRBJ2-3
cdr3_nt: TGTGCCAGCAGCTATGGGGCTGATGGAGATACGCAGTATTTT; cdr3_aa: CASSYGADGDTQYF; d_call: NA; v_call: TRBV9; clone_size: NA; j_call: TRBJ2-3
cdr3_nt: TGTGCCAGCAGCCCCCGATGGGGGGGATCTGAAGAAAAACTGTTTTTT; cdr3_aa: CASSPRWGGSEEKLFF; d_call: NA; v_call: TRBV9; clone_size: NA; j_call: TRBJ1-4
cdr3_nt: TGCAGCTCGAGGGACAGCCTCTACGAGCAGTACTTC; cdr3_aa: CSSRDSLYEQYF; d_call: TRBD1; v_call: TRBV29-1; clone_size: NA; j_call: TRBJ2-7
cdr3_nt: TGTGCCAGCAGCCAAGTGGAGACACTAAGTCAGCCCCAGCATTTT; cdr3_aa: CASSQVETLSQPQHF; d_call: NA; v_call: TRBV4-2; clone_size: many; j_call: TRBJ1-5
cdr3_nt: TGCGCCAGCAGCCCTACTAGCGGTTCCTACAATGAGCAGTTCTTC; cdr3_aa: CASSPTSGSYNEQFF; d_call: TRBD2; v_call: TRBV5-1; clone_size: NA; j_call: TRBJ2-1
cdr3_nt: TGTGCCAGCAGCCAAGGACTAGCGAGCGAGCAGTTCTTC; cdr3_aa: CASSQGLASEQFF; d_call: TRBD2; v_call: TRBV11-2; clone_size: NA; j_call: TRBJ2-1
cdr3_nt: TGCGCCAGCAGCCAAGGTTCTAGTCGGCAGGATACGCAGTATTTT; cdr3_aa: CASSQGSSRQDTQYF; d_call: NA; v_call: TRBV4-1; clone_size: NA; j_call: TRBJ2-3
cdr3_nt: TGCGCCAGCAGCGAATTCCGGGCTGAGCAGTTCTTC; cdr3_aa: CASSEFRAEQFF; d_call: NA; v_call: TRBV5-1; clone_size: NA; j_call: TRBJ2-1
cdr3_nt: TGTGCCAGCAGTTTGGGGAGCAATCAGCCCCAGCATTTT; cdr3_aa: CASSLGSNQPQHF; d_call: NA; v_call: TRBV27; clone_size: NA; j_call: TRBJ1-5
cdr3_nt: TGTGCCAGCAGTTACACCGGGACCGCCGAGTATGGCTACACCTTC; cdr3_aa: CASSYTGTAEYGYTF; d_call: NA; v_call: TRBV6-5; clone_size: once; j_call: TRBJ1-2
cdr3_nt: TGTGCCAGCAGCTCCCCGGGACTAGCGGGAGGGCCAGAAGAGACCCAGTACTTC; cdr3_aa: CASSSPGLAGGPEETQYF; d_call: TRBD2; v_call: TRBV7-2; clone_size: NA; j_call: TRBJ2-5
cdr3_nt: TGTGCCAGCAGTTTAGCGGGAGCCCGCACAGATACGCAGTATTTT; cdr3_aa: CASSLAGARTDTQYF; d_call: TRBD2; v_call: TRBV27; clone_size: NA; j_call: TRBJ2-3